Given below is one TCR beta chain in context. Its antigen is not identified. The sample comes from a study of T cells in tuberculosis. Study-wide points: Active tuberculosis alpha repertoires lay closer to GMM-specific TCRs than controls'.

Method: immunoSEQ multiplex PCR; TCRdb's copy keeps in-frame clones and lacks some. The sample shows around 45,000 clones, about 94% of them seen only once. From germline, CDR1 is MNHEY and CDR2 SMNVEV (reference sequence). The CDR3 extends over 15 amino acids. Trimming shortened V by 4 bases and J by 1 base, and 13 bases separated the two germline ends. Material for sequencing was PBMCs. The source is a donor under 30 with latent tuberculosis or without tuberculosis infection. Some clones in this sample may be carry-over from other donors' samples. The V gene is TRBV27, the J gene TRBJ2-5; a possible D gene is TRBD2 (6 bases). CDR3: CASSSSGSFQETQYF. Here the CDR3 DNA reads TGTGCCAGCAGTTCTTCCGGGAGCTTCCAAGAGACCCAGTACTTC.